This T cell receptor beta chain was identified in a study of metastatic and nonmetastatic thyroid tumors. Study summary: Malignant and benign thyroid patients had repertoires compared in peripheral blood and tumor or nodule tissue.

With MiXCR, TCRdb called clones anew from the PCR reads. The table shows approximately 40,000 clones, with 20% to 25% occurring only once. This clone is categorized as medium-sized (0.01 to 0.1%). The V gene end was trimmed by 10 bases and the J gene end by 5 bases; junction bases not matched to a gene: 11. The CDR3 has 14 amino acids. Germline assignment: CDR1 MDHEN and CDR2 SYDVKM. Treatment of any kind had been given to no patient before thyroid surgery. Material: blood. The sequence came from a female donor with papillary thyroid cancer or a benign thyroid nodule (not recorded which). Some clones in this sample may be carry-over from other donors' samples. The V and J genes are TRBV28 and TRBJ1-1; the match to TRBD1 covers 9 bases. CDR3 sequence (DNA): TGTGCCACCCGCCCGACAGGGGGTGTGACTGAAGCTTTCTTT. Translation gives CATRPTGGVTEAFF.